The 13 T cell receptor beta chains given below trace back to one sample, sequenced in a study of shared clonotypes between healthy human individuals. As defined, naive CD8 cells were CD45RO-negative and positively selected for CCR7, with terminally differentiated effector memory CD45RA+ cells excluded. The table came from immunoSEQ multiplex PCR; TCRdb's copy has only in-frame clones and leaves some out. The repertoire holds millions of clones, with approximately 95% as singletons. Sequencing used naive CD8+ T cells sorted from blood. The receptors here all came from a man between 18 and 35 years old in good health.

As DNA, the CDR3 is TGTGCCAGCAGCTTCGCCAGCGCGTACACTGAAGCTTTCTTT. Translation gives CASSFASAYTEAFF. The chain links TRBV5-8 to TRBJ1-1; D call uncertain. V was cut by 2 bases and J by 3 bases, with 11 bases left in between. Germline CDR1 is SGHTS and CDR2 is YDEGEE. This CDR3 is 14 amino acids long. Complete variable domain (other parts from reference TRBV5-8 and TRBJ1-1): EAGVTQSPTHLIKTRGQQATLRCSPISGHTSVYWYQQALGLGLQFLLWYDEGEERNRGNFPPRFSGRQFPNYSSELNVNALELEDSALYLCASSFASAYTEAFFGQGTRLTVV.

V and J are TRBV19 and TRBJ1-5; D gene ambiguous. The CDR3 is 15 amino acids. Germline values: CDR1 LNHDA, CDR2 SQIVND (reference sequence). Trimming took 1 base from V and 6 from J, leaving 13 bases between them. This chain's CDR3 is CASSIVEAGGQPQHF. Written as DNA, the CDR3 is TGTGCCAGTAGTATAGTTGAGGCCGGAGGTCAGCCCCAGCATTTT.

Remarks on this clone: In the same sample, other DNA sequences code for this CDR3. The chain joins TRBV27 to TRBJ1-2; D gene ambiguous. This CDR3 has 13 amino acids. CDR1 MNHEY and CDR2 SMNVEV come from the germline V gene (reference sequence). V was cut by 3 bases and J by 2 bases, with 7 bases left in between. The CDR3 is CASSLLGNYGYTF. Here the CDR3 DNA reads TGTGCCAGCAGTTTGTTAGGCAACTATGGCTACACCTTC.

The chain uses TRBV5-4 and TRBJ1-2; 9 bases agree with TRBD1. The germline gives CDR1 SGHNT, CDR2 YYREEE (reference sequence). This CDR3 comprises 14 residues. V gave up 0 bases and J gave up 11 bases; unmatched junction bases: 8. Here the CDR3 reads CASSLDGTGLSYTF. The CDR3 DNA follows: TGTGCCAGCAGCTTGGACGGGACAGGGCTCTCGTACACCTTC.

This clone was detected only once. The chain employs TRBV27 and TRBJ1-1; no firm D call. The V end was cut by 5 bases, the J end by 5 bases, with 15 bases between. Germline V lookup: CDR1 MNHEY, CDR2 SMNVEV (reference sequence). CDR3 length: 14 residues. Here the CDR3 DNA reads TGTGCCAGCAGTCTCCTAGGCAGCCCGACTGAAGCTTTCTTT. This sequence encodes CASSLLGSPTEAFF.

The rearrangement joins TRBV5-6 to TRBJ1-5; a possible D gene is TRBD1 (5 bases). In germline, CDR1 is SGHDT, CDR2 YYEEEE. This CDR3 is 15 amino acids long. Trimming took 0 bases from V and 4 from J, leaving 11 bases between them. The CDR3 spells CASSLGGAVNQPQHF. The CDR3 coding sequence is TGTGCCAGCAGCTTGGGAGGGGCCGTTAATCAGCCCCAGCATTTT.

CDR3 coding DNA: TGTGCCAGCACGGTGGGGATGAACACTGAAGCTTTCTTT. This encodes CASTVGMNTEAFF. The V call is TRBV6-5, the J call TRBJ1-1, with no clear D. In germline, CDR1 is MNHEY, CDR2 SVGAGI. V lost 7 bases and J 0 bases, leaving 9 bases between the germline ends. There are 13 residues in the CDR3.

V gene TRBV10-1 combines with J gene TRBJ2-1; 9 nucleotides line up with TRBD2. The CDR3 length is 15 residues. Germline V gives CDR1 WNHNN, CDR2 SYGVQD (reference sequence). J lost 6 bases, V lost 2 bases, and 5 bases had no gene match. CDR3 nucleotides: TGCGCCAGCAGTGAGGCGGGAGGGCCAGGCAATGAGCAGTTCTTC. This codes for CASSEAGGPGNEQFF.

V is TRBV7-8 and J is TRBJ2-2; TRBD1 aligns across 9 bases. CDR3 length: 16 residues. Trimming at V came to 0 bases and at J to 2 bases, leaving 1 base not matched to a gene. The germline gives CDR1 SGHVS, CDR2 FQNEAQ. CDR3 bases: TGTGCCAGCAGCTTAGCCACAGGGGGCAACACCGGGGAGCTGTTTTTT. This encodes CASSLATGGNTGELFF.

This chain joins TRBV5-6 and TRBJ1-2; 9 positions agree with TRBD1. With V trimmed by 4 bases and J by 5 bases, 6 bases remained unmatched. The CDR3 is 14 amino acids. Germline assignment: CDR1 SGHDT and CDR2 YYEEEE. Written as DNA, the CDR3 is TGTGCCAGCAGCCAGGGACAGGGTCAATATGGCTACACCTTC. It is translated as CASSQGQGQYGYTF.

The chain is built from TRBV13 and TRBJ2-3; 8 positions agree with TRBD2. V dropped 4 bases and J dropped 1; count of bases not matched to a gene: 4. There are 15 residues in the CDR3. CDR1 PRHDT and CDR2 FYEKMQ come from the germline V gene (reference sequence). The CDR3 DNA reads as TGTGCCAGCAGCTCACCAGCGGGAGGCACAGATACGCAGTATTTT. This gives the protein CASSSPAGGTDTQYF.

The sample holds one count of this clone. The genes are TRBV4-1 and TRBJ1-1, with D possibly TRBD1 on 5 matching bases. Trimming shortened V by 0 bases and J by 2 bases, and 16 bases separated the two germline ends. This CDR3 is built from 17 residues. The germline V gene has CDR1 MGHRA and CDR2 YSYEKL. CDR3 region: CASSQDLGGGTNTEAFF. CDR3 DNA: TGCGCCAGCAGCCAAGATCTGGGTGGGGGAACCAACACTGAAGCTTTCTTT.

J is TRBJ2-1 and V is TRBV7-9; D perhaps matches TRBD2 (5 bases). V lost 5 bases to trimming and J lost 10 bases, with 15 bases between them. CDR1 and CDR2 from the germline V gene are SEHNR and FQNEAQ (reference sequence). The CDR3 has 13 amino acids. As DNA, the CDR3 is TGTGCCAGCAGCCACTCTCATAGCGTAGAGCAGTTCTTC. As protein: CASSHSHSVEQFF.